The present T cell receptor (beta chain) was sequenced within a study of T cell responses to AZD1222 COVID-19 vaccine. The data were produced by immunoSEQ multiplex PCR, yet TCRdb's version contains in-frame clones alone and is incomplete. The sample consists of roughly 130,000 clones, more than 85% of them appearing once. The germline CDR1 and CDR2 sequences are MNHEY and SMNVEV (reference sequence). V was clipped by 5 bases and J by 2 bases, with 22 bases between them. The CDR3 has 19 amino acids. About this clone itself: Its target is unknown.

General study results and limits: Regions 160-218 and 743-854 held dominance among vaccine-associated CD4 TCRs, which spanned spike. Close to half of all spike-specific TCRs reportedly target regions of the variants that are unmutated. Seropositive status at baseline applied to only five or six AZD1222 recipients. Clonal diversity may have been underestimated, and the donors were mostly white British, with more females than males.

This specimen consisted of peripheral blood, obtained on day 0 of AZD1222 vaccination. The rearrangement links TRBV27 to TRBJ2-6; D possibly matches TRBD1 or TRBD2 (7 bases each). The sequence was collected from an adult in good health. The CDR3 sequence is CASSTQTTGRVAGANVLTF. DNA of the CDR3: TGTGCCAGCAGTACCCAAACGACAGGGAGGGTGGCTGGGGCCAACGTCCTGACTTTC.